This T cell receptor (beta chain) was profiled in a study of blood T cell repertoires in COVID-19. In the authors' methods: Amplification with reference gene primers provided the estimates of nucleated cell counts. Measured with immunoSEQ multiplex PCR; TCRdb has only the in-frame clones, and not every one. V, J and clone size were drawn from that table, and D and trimming were deduced from the DNA. The top ten clones hold roughly 1.5% of a sample with about 410,000 clones, roughly 90% of them seen once. V lost 5 bases and J lost 8; bases outside the gene matches: 10. CDR3 length: 15 residues. Looked up from germline, CDR1 is SGHNT and CDR2 is YYREEE (reference sequence). Seattle's enrolled individuals joined amid active infection and were then monitored longitudinally.

The chain joins TRBV5-4 to TRBJ1-6; TRBD1 agrees at 7 bases. The sequence was obtained from a woman aged 40 to 55 with COVID-19, enrolled during active disease. Sequencing input: peripheral blood. DNA for the CDR3: TGTGCCAGCAGACCTACAGGGGAACGGGATTCACCCCTCCACTTT. This sequence encodes CASRPTGERDSPLHF.